By share, the clone carrying this TCR beta chain counts as large. This record comes from a study of somatic mutations in cytotoxic T cells in rheumatoid arthritis. Only in-frame clones appear in the TCRdb table, and some are missing; sequencing was by immunoSEQ multiplex PCR. Among under 25,000 clones listed, roughly 85% were seen once. Trimming pared 4 bases from V and 5 bases from J, leaving 3 bases between. CDR1 and CDR2 from the germline V gene are SGHTS and YDEGEE. The CDR3 is made up of 11 amino acids. This receptor was obtained from a woman between 35 and 50 years old with rheumatoid arthritis. V usage is TRBV5-8 and J usage is TRBJ2-2, with D unresolved. Sequencing input: CD8+ T cells sorted from blood. CDR3 amino acids: CASSRTGELFF. In DNA form, the CDR3 reads TGTGCCAGCAGCCGTACCGGGGAGCTGTTTTTT.